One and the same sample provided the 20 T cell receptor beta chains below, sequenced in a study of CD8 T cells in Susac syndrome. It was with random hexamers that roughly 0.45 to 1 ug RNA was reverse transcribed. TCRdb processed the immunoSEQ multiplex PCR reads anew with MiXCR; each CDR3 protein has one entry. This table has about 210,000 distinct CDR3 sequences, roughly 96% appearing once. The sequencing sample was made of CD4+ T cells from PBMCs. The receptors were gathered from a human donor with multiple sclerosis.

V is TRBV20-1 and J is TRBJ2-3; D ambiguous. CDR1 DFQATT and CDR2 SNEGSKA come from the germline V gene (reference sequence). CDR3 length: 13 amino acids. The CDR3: CTYKYDGSDTQYF. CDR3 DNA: TGCACGTACAAGTATGACGGTTCAGATACGCAGTATTTT.

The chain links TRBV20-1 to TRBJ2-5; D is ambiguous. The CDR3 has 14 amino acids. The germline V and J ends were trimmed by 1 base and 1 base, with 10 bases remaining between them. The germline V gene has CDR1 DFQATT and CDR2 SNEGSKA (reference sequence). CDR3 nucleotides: TGCAGTGCTAGAGTTCGAGCGCTCCAAGAGACCCAGTACTTC. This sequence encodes CSARVRALQETQYF.

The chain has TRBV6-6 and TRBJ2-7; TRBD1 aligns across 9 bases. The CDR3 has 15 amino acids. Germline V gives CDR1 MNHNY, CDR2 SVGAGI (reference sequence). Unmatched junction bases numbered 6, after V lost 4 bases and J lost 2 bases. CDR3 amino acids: CASSSDRGFAYEQYF. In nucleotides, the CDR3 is TGTGCCAGCAGTTCAGACAGGGGGTTCGCCTACGAGCAGTACTTC.

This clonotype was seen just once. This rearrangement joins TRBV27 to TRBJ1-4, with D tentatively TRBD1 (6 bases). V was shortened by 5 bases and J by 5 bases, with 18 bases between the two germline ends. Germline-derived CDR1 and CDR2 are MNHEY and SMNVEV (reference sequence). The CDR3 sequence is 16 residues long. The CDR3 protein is CASSRTPGAHNEKLFF. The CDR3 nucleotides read TGTGCCAGCAGTCGAACCCCAGGGGCCCACAATGAAAAACTGTTTTTT.

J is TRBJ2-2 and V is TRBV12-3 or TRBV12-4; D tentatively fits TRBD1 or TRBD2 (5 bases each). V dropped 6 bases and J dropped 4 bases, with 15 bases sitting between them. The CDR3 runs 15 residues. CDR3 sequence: CASSRVGVGTGELFF. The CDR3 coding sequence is TGTGCCAGCAGCCGAGTGGGGGTGGGCACCGGGGAGCTGTTTTTT.

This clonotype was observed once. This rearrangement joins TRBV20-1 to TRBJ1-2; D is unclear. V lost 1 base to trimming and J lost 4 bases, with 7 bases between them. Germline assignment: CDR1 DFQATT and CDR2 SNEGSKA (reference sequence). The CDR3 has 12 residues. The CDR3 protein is CSARGPGYGYTF. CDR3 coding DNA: TGCAGTGCTAGAGGTCCAGGCTATGGCTACACCTTC.

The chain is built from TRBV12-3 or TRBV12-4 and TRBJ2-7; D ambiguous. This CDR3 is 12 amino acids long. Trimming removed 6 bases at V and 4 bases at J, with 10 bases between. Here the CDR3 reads CASRSAGYEQYF. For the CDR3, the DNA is TGTGCCAGCAGGTCCGCCGGTTACGAGCAGTACTTC.

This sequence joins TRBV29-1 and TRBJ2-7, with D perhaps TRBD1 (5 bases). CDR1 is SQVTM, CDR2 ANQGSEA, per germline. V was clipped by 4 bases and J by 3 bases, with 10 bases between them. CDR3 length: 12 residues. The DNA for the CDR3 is TGCAGCGTTGCCACGACAGTCTACGAGCAGTACTTC. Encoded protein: CSVATTVYEQYF.

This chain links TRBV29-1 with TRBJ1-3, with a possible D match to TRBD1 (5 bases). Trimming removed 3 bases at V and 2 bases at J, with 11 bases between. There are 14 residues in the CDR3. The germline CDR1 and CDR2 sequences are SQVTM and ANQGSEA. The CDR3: CSVDVAGTGNTIYF. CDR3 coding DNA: TGCAGCGTTGACGTGGCAGGGACTGGAAACACCATATATTTT.

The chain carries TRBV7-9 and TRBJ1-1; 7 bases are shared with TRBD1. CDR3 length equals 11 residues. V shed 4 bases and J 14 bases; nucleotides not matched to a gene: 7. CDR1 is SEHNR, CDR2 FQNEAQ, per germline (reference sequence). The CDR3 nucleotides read TGTGCCAGCAGCTCGACAGGGTTTGACTTCTTT. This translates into CASSSTGFDFF.

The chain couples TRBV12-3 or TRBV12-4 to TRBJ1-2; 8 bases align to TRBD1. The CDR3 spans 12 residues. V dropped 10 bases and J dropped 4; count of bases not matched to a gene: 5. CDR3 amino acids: CATYRGVYGYTF. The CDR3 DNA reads TGTGCCACCTACAGGGGGGTCTATGGCTACACCTTC.

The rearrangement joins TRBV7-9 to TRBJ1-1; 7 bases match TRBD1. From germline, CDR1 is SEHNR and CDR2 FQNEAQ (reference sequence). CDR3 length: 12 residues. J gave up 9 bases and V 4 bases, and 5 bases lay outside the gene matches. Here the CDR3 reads CASSYVQGQAFF. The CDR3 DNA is TGTGCCAGCAGCTACGTACAGGGGCAAGCTTTCTTT.

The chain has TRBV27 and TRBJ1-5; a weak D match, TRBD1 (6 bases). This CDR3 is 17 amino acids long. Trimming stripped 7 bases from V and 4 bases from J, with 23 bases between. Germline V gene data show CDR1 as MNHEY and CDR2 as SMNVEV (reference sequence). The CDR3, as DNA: TGTGCCAGCACACGCCGTACAGGGAAAAGTGGAAATCAGCCCCAGCATTTT. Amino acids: CASTRRTGKSGNQPQHF.

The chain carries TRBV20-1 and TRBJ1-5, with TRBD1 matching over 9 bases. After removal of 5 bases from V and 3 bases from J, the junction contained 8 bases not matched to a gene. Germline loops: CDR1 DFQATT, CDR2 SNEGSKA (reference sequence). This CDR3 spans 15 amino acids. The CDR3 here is CSAGKGTGNNQPQHF. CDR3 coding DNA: TGCAGTGCTGGGAAAGGGACAGGGAACAATCAGCCCCAGCATTTT.

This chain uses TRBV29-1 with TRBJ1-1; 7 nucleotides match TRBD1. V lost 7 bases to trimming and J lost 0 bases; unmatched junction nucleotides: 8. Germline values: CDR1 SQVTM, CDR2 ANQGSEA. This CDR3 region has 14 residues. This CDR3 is CSGYRGSMNTEAFF. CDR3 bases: TGCAGCGGCTACAGGGGTTCAATGAACACTGAAGCTTTCTTT. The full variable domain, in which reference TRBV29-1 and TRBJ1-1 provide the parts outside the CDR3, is SAVISQKPSRDICQRGTSLTIQCQVDSQVTMMFWYRQQPGQSLTLIATANQGSEATYESGFVIDKFPISRPNLTFSTLTVSNMSPEDSSIYLCSGYRGSMNTEAFFGQGTRLTVV.

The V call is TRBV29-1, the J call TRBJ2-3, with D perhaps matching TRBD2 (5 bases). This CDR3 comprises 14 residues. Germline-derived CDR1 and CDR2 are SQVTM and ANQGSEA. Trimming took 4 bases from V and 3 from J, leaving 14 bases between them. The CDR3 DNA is TGCAGCGTTGCAGCAAGCGGACTTACAGATACGCAGTATTTT. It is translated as CSVAASGLTDTQYF.

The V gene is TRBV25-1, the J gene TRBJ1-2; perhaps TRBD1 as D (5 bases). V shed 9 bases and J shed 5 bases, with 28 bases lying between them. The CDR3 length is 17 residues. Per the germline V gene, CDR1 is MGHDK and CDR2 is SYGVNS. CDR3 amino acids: CASSILPQGGGEYGYTF. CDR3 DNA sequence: TGTGCCAGTTCAATACTCCCTCAGGGTGGCGGCGAGTATGGCTACACCTTC.

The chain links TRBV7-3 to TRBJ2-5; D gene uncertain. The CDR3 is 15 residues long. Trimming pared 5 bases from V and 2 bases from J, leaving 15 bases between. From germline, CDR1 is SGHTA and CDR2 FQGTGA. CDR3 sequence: CASSLLGLGQETQYF. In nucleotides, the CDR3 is TGTGCCAGCAGCCTGTTGGGCCTTGGGCAAGAGACCCAGTACTTC.

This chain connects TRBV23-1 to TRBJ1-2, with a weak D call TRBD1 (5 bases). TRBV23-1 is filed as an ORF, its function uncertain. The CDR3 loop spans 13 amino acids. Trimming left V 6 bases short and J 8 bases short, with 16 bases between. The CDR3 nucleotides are TGCGCCAGCAGCTCGTCAGGGTACGACGGCTACACCTTC. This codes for CASSSSGYDGYTF.

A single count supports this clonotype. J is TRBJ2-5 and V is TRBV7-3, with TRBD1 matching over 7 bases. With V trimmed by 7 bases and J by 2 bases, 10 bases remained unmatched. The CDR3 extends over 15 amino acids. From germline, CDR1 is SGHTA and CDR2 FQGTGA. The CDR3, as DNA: TGTGCCAGCATCCATGGGACAGAGCCACAAGAGACCCAGTACTTC. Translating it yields CASIHGTEPQETQYF.